Each of the 27 T cell receptor beta chains below was sequenced from the same sample in a study of cytomegalovirus exposure and HLA in healthy donors. Generated by immunoSEQ multiplex PCR, the TCRdb table keeps only in-frame clones and is missing some. The data show approximately 300,000 clones, roughly 85% seen once. The sequencing sample was made of PBMCs. The receptors here all came from a woman in her late teens or twenties in good health and CMV-seronegative.

The chain links TRBV28 to TRBJ1-5; D is undetermined. V lost 10 bases and J 0 bases, leaving 10 bases between the germline ends. This CDR3 contains 13 residues. Germline V gene lookup returns CDR1 MDHEN and CDR2 SYDVKM. CDR3 nucleotide sequence: TGTGCCATAAGTCGGGATAGCAATCAGCCCCAGCATTTT. Its translation is CAISRDSNQPQHF. Drawing the rest from reference TRBV28 and TRBJ1-5, the complete variable domain is DVKVTQSSRYLVKRTGEKVFLECVQDMDHENMFWYRQDPGLGLRLIYFSYDVKMKEKGDIPEGYSVSREKKERFSLILESASTNQTSMYLCAISRDSNQPQHFGDGTRLSIL.

CDR3: CASMRELKEKLFF. CDR3 DNA sequence: TGTGCCAGCATGAGGGAGCTAAAGGAAAAACTGTTTTTT. This chain joins TRBV7-8 and TRBJ1-4, with D hard to call. In germline, CDR1 is SGHVS, CDR2 FQNEAQ. V lost 7 bases and J 8 bases, leaving 14 bases between the germline ends. The CDR3 is 13 amino acids.

The chain couples TRBV9 to TRBJ2-3; 10 nucleotides agree with TRBD2. The V gene end was trimmed by 0 bases and the J gene end by 4 bases; junction bases not matched to a gene: 5. The germline V gene encodes CDR1 SGDLS and CDR2 YYNGEE. There are 16 residues in the CDR3. The CDR3 region has the DNA TGTGCCAGCAGCGTAGGTCTAGCGGGAGACTCAGATACGCAGTATTTT. Its translation is CASSVGLAGDSDTQYF.

The rearrangement joins TRBV5-1 to TRBJ2-7; possibly TRBD1 for D (6 bases). V was cut by 2 bases and J by 5 bases, with 17 bases left in between. The CDR3 loop spans 15 amino acids. Germline CDR1 SGHRS, CDR2 YFSETQ. In DNA form, the CDR3 reads TGCGCCAGCAGCTTAGATGGACAGAGGTATGACGAGCAGTACTTC. Amino acids: CASSLDGQRYDEQYF.

The chain recombines TRBV7-9 with TRBJ1-2, with TRBD1 matching over 9 bases. Germline loops: CDR1 SEHNR, CDR2 FQNEAQ (reference sequence). This CDR3 spans 15 amino acids. Unmatched junction bases numbered 12, after V lost 5 bases and J lost 8 bases. CDR3 in DNA: TGTGCCAGCAGCGAATACCCGGACAGGGGTAACGGCTACACCTTC. Amino acid sequence: CASSEYPDRGNGYTF.

The rearrangement links TRBV19 to TRBJ2-1; weak D call: TRBD2 (5 bases). Per germline, CDR1 LNHDA and CDR2 SQIVND (reference sequence). The V end lost 8 bases, the J end lost 5 bases, and 19 bases lay between the germline ends. This CDR3 region has 15 residues. Here the CDR3 reads CASHTPQRRDNEQFF. The DNA for the CDR3 is TGTGCCAGTCATACCCCCCAGCGGCGCGACAATGAGCAGTTCTTC.

The J gene is TRBJ1-1, the V gene TRBV28; 7 nucleotides line up with TRBD1. V was pared by 2 bases and J by 2 bases, with 23 bases of the junction left unmatched. Germline values: CDR1 MDHEN, CDR2 SYDVKM. This CDR3 contains 21 residues. In nucleotides, the CDR3 is TGTGCCAGCAGTTTACAGCCGACAGGGTTAAGTTTAACGGCCGCAAACACTGAAGCTTTCTTT. It encodes CASSLQPTGLSLTAANTEAFF.

The chain is built from TRBV28 and TRBJ1-2, with TRBD1 matching over 9 bases. Germline CDR1 MDHEN, CDR2 SYDVKM. V lost 3 bases, J lost 4 bases, and 6 bases stayed unmatched. The CDR3 runs to 15 residues. This CDR3 reads CASSLRGQGSYGYTF. The CDR3 DNA follows: TGTGCCAGCAGTTTGAGGGGACAGGGATCCTATGGCTACACCTTC.

Here the CDR3 reads CASSQRSGGNEQYF. The CDR3 bases are TGTGCCAGCAGCCAACGATCCGGCGGAAACGAGCAGTACTTC. V is TRBV7-2 and J is TRBJ2-7; D is unclear. This CDR3 comprises 14 residues. Germline CDR1 SGHTA, CDR2 FQGNSA. V lost 5 bases to trimming and J lost 5 bases, with 16 bases between them.

V gene TRBV28 combines with J gene TRBJ1-2; 9 bases agree with TRBD1. V lost 4 bases and J lost 7; bases outside the gene matches: 7. The germline V gene encodes CDR1 MDHEN and CDR2 SYDVKM. The CDR3 runs 14 residues. CDR3 loop: CASSYRTGARGYTF. Written as DNA, the CDR3 is TGTGCCAGCAGTTATAGGACAGGGGCTCGTGGCTACACCTTC.

The J gene is TRBJ2-7, the V gene TRBV7-8; D is possibly TRBD1 (5 bases). V dropped 2 bases and J dropped 7 bases, with 12 bases sitting between them. CDR3 size: 13 residues. The germline V gene encodes CDR1 SGHVS and CDR2 FQNEAQ. The CDR3 nucleotides are TGTGCCAGCAGCTTATACACCTCAGGGGAGCAGTACTTC. This codes for CASSLYTSGEQYF.

The chain joins TRBV19 to TRBJ2-7; TRBD1 matches 7 bases. CDR1 and CDR2 (germline): LNHDA, SQIVND (reference sequence). J lost 0 bases, V lost 5 bases, and 13 bases had no gene match. The CDR3 consists of 17 residues. For the CDR3, the DNA is TGTGCCAGTAGTCCCCTGACCGTGGACAGGAGCTCCTACGAGCAGTACTTC. The encoded protein is CASSPLTVDRSSYEQYF. Drawing the rest from reference TRBV19 and TRBJ2-7, the complete variable domain is DGGITQSPKYLFRKEGQNVTLSCEQNLNHDAMYWYRQDPGQGLRLIYYSQIVNDFQKGDIAEGYSVSREKKESFPLTVTSAQKNPTAFYLCASSPLTVDRSSYEQYFGPGTRLTVT.

This CDR3 reads CASSFGQGYEQYF. As DNA, the CDR3 is TGTGCCAGCAGTTTTGGGCAGGGGTACGAGCAGTACTTC. This chain links TRBV27 with TRBJ2-7; D perhaps matches TRBD1 (6 bases). This CDR3 has 13 residues. Germline V CDR1 and CDR2: MNHEY, SMNVEV (reference sequence). V dropped 3 bases and J dropped 4 bases, with 10 bases sitting between them.

This chain joins TRBV4-3 and TRBJ2-7, with 13 bases fitting TRBD2. The V gene end was trimmed by 4 bases and the J gene end by 2 bases; junction bases not matched to a gene: 2. CDR3 size: 15 residues. The germline gives CDR1 LGHNA, CDR2 YSLEER. CDR3 sequence reads: CASSPTSGGTYEQYF. In DNA form, the CDR3 reads TGCGCCAGCAGCCCGACTAGCGGGGGGACCTACGAGCAGTACTTC.

This rearrangement joins TRBV7-2 to TRBJ1-2; D is uncertain. The germline V gene has CDR1 SGHTA and CDR2 FQGNSA. Trimming removed 5 bases at V and 8 bases at J, with 18 bases between. The CDR3 runs to 14 residues. This CDR3 reads CASSLARESVGYTF. CDR3 DNA: TGTGCCAGCAGCCTCGCGCGAGAGAGCGTCGGCTACACCTTC.

The gene calls are TRBV9 and TRBJ2-7; 7 bases are shared with TRBD1. This CDR3 spans 12 amino acids. After removal of 4 bases from V and 3 bases from J, the junction contained 1 base not matched to a gene. CDR1 is SGDLS and CDR2 is YYNGEE in the germline V gene. The CDR3 DNA reads TGTGCCAGCAGCCCAGGGGGCTACGAGCAGTACTTC. Translating it yields CASSPGGYEQYF.

The gene calls are TRBV7-2 and TRBJ2-2; TRBD2 aligns across 10 bases. Per germline, CDR1 SGHTA and CDR2 FQGNSA. The CDR3 sequence is 17 residues long. J gave up 5 bases and V 5 bases, and 11 bases lay outside the gene matches. The CDR3 reads CASSPPGTSVRTGELFF. In DNA form, the CDR3 reads TGTGCCAGCAGCCCCCCCGGGACTAGCGTGAGAACCGGGGAGCTGTTTTTT.

The chain uses TRBV7-2 and TRBJ2-6; D unresolved. Germline assignment: CDR1 SGHTA and CDR2 FQGNSA. The V end lost 3 bases, the J end lost 3 bases, and 3 bases lay between the germline ends. The CDR3 sequence is 13 residues long. The CDR3 DNA is TGTGCCAGCAGCTTCTTTGGGGCCAACGTCCTGACTTTC. Translating it yields CASSFFGANVLTF. The full variable domain, its missing parts supplied by reference TRBV7-2 and TRBJ2-6, is GAGVSQSPSNKVTEKGKDVELRCDPISGHTALYWYRQSLGQGLEFLIYFQGNSAPDKSGLPSDRFSAERTGGSVSTLTIQRTQQEDSAVYLCASSFFGANVLTFGAGSRLTVL.

The chain uses TRBV7-8 and TRBJ2-7, with D tentatively TRBD1 (5 bases). Trimming took 4 bases from V and 7 from J, leaving 23 bases between them. CDR1 SGHVS and CDR2 FQNEAQ come from the germline V gene. The CDR3 loop spans 16 amino acids. The CDR3, as DNA: TGTGCCAGCAGCTCACTGCCCTCAGGGCCCCCTGGGGAGCAGTACTTC. This encodes CASSSLPSGPPGEQYF.

This clone has just a few counts. V usage is TRBV6-5 and J usage is TRBJ1-2; no definite D call. Germline V gives CDR1 MNHEY, CDR2 SVGAGI. With 4 bases removed from V and 1 base from J, the gap between germline ends came to 4 bases. The CDR3 extends over 12 amino acids. The CDR3 DNA sequence: TGTGCCAGCAGTTCCTTTAACTATGGCTACACCTTC. Translated: CASSSFNYGYTF.

The chain joins TRBV5-6 to TRBJ2-7, with no clear D. V was cut by 0 bases and J by 5 bases, with 6 bases left in between. The CDR3 sequence is 12 residues long. The germline CDR1 and CDR2 sequences are SGHDT and YYEEEE. CDR3 residues: CASSLDRDEQYF. DNA for the CDR3: TGTGCCAGCAGCTTGGACAGAGACGAGCAGTACTTC. Full variable domain (outside the CDR3, taken from reference TRBV5-6 and TRBJ2-7): DAGVTQSPTHLIKTRGQQVTLRCSPKSGHDTVSWYQQALGQGPQFIFQYYEEEERQRGNFPDRFSGHQFPNYSSELNVNALLLGDSALYLCASSLDRDEQYFGPGTRLTVT.

The CDR3 DNA sequence: TGTGCCAGCAGCGCGCCGGGGGACAGGGGGAGTATGAACACTGAAGCTTTCTTT. It is translated as CASSAPGDRGSMNTEAFF. This chain joins TRBV9 and TRBJ1-1; 11 nucleotides line up with TRBD1. This CDR3 region has 18 residues. Germline CDR1 is SGDLS and CDR2 is YYNGEE. J was trimmed by 0 bases and V by 3 bases; bases with no gene match: 10.

This clone was observed once. The chain has TRBV11-3 and TRBJ2-5; possible D gene TRBD2, 6 bases. The CDR3 totals 14 residues. V lost 2 bases and J 5 bases, leaving 12 bases between the germline ends. CDR1 and CDR2 from the germline V gene are SGHNT and YENEEA. In DNA form, the CDR3 reads TGTGCCAGCAGCTTATTCGGGAGTCGGGAGACCCAGTACTTC. Residues: CASSLFGSRETQYF.

The genes are TRBV18 and TRBJ2-7; possibly TRBD2 for D (5 bases). The germline CDR1 and CDR2 sequences are KGHSH and LQKENI. The V end lost 2 bases, the J end lost 4 bases, and 15 bases lay between the germline ends. The CDR3 contains 15 residues. The CDR3 reads CASSPAGEIWYEQYF. CDR3 bases: TGTGCCAGCTCACCAGCCGGGGAAATTTGGTACGAGCAGTACTTC.

This chain joins TRBV27 and TRBJ2-7, with TRBD2 matching over 12 bases. The CDR3 consists of 18 residues. The germline V gene encodes CDR1 MNHEY and CDR2 SMNVEV (reference sequence). Trimming at V came to 3 bases and at J to 2 bases, leaving 11 bases not matched to a gene. Here the CDR3 DNA reads TGTGCCAGCAGTTTCCGACTAGCGGGAGATGCAAGGGCCTACGAGCAGTACTTC. Translating gives CASSFRLAGDARAYEQYF.

The genes are TRBV19 and TRBJ2-3; 11 bases match TRBD2. The CDR3 sequence is 14 residues long. V dropped 7 bases and J dropped 7; count of bases not matched to a gene: 7. Germline values: CDR1 LNHDA, CDR2 SQIVND (reference sequence). CDR3 residues: CASNLAGGTYTQYF. The DNA for the CDR3 is TGTGCCAGTAATCTAGCGGGAGGCACCTATACGCAGTATTTT. Variable domain in full (rest from reference TRBV19 and TRBJ2-3): DGGITQSPKYLFRKEGQNVTLSCEQNLNHDAMYWYRQDPGQGLRLIYYSQIVNDFQKGDIAEGYSVSREKKESFPLTVTSAQKNPTAFYLCASNLAGGTYTQYFGPGTRLTVL.

This chain joins TRBV19 and TRBJ2-1; TRBD2 aligns across 7 bases. The CDR3 covers 15 residues. Germline V CDR1 and CDR2: LNHDA, SQIVND (reference sequence). V lost 3 bases to trimming and J lost 9 bases; unmatched junction nucleotides: 11. The CDR3 coding sequence is TGTGCCAGTAGTATTGGGCTAGCGGAAGCGGGTGAGCAGTTCTTC. It codes for CASSIGLAEAGEQFF.